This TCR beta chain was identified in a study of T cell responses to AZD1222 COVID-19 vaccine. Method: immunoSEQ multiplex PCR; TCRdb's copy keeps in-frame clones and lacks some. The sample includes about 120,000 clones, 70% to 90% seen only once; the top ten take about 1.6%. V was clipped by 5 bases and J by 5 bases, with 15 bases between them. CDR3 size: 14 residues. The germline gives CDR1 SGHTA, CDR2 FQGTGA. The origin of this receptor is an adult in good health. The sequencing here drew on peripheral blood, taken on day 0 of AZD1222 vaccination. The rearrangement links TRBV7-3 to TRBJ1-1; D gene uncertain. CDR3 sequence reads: CASSPAGKFTEAFF. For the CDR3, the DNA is TGTGCCAGCAGCCCAGCGGGAAAATTTACTGAAGCTTTCTTT. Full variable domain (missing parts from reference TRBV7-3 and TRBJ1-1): GAGVSQTPSNKVTEKGKYVELRCDPISGHTALYWYRQSLGQGPEFLIYFQGTGAADDSGLPNDRFFAVRPEGSVSTLKIQRTERGDSAVYLCASSPAGKFTEAFFGQGTRLTVV.